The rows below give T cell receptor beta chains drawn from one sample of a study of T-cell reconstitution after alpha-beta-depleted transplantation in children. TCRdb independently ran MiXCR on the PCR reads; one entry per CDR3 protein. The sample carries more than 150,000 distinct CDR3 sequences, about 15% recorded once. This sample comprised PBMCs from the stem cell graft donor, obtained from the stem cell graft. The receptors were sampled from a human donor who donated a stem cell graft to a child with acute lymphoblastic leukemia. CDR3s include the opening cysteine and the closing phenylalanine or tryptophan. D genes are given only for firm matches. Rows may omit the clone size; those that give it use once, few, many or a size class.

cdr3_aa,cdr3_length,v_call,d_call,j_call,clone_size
CSARQYNEQFF,11,TRBV20-1,.,TRBJ2-1,many
CASRRDRANTGELFF,15,TRBV12-3/TRBV12-4,TRBD1,TRBJ2-2,few
CASSSPDNRLGDEQYF,16,TRBV7-9,.,TRBJ2-7,.
CATSDFDRGHGYTF,14,TRBV24-1,TRBD1,TRBJ1-2,.
CSARDGGVGQPQHF,14,TRBV20-1,.,TRBJ1-5,many
CASSFNGRAKNIQYF,15,TRBV12-3/TRBV12-4,.,TRBJ2-4,many
CASSQTGTDNQPQHF,15,TRBV4-2,.,TRBJ1-5,many
CASRPGLDNQPQHF,14,TRBV6-5,.,TRBJ1-5,.
CSAGGGQGQAFF,12,TRBV29-1,TRBD1,TRBJ1-1,many
CASSPPGGYEQYF,13,TRBV27,.,TRBJ2-7,many
CASSTGTATDTQYF,14,TRBV6-1,TRBD1,TRBJ2-3,many
CASSFKGSSYNEQFF,15,TRBV27,.,TRBJ2-1,many
CASSLTTGTGLGDF,14,TRBV5-1,TRBD1,TRBJ1-3,many
CASSLPEGRYANTGELFF,18,TRBV5-1,.,TRBJ2-2,.
CASSQAPSGGAFF,13,TRBV4-1,.,TRBJ1-1,.
CASSRNAHRIGGGKQFF,17,TRBV11-3,.,TRBJ2-1,.
CASSEWAPGPTQYF,14,TRBV25-1,.,TRBJ2-3,.
CSARPGQGRGETQYF,15,TRBV20-1,TRBD1,TRBJ2-5,many
CASSLSYQGYSQFF,14,TRBV5-1,.,TRBJ2-1,many
CASSYRAGMTDTQYF,15,TRBV6-5,.,TRBJ2-3,many
CASSWLARSSTDTQYF,16,TRBV3-1,.,TRBJ2-3,.